A selection of T cell receptor beta chains follows, all from one sample in a study of blood T cell repertoires in COVID-19. TCRdb keeps only in-frame clones here, not all; method: immunoSEQ multiplex PCR. The data hold over 300,000 clones, with 85% to 90% observed a single time. The specimen was PBMCs or T cells enriched from blood (not recorded which). These receptor sequences come from a woman between 25 and 40 years old with acute COVID-19. The CDR3 runs from the conserved cysteine through the conserved F or W. A D gene is named only where the DNA matches it firmly. Only some rows state a clone size, as once, few, many or a class for expanded clones.

cdr3_nt	cdr3_aa	d_call	j_call	v_call	clone_size
TGTGCCAGCAGTCGGGACAGCCACTATGGCTACACCTTC	CASSRDSHYGYTF	TRBD1	TRBJ1-2	TRBV12-3/TRBV12-4	NA
TGTGCCAGTAGTCCAAGGGACAGGACGAACACTGAAGCTTTCTTT	CASSPRDRTNTEAFF	TRBD1	TRBJ1-1	TRBV19	NA
TGTGCCAGCAGCGCAGGGACACTTAGCTCCTACGAGCAGTACTTC	CASSAGTLSSYEQYF	NA	TRBJ2-7	TRBV9	NA
TGTGCCAGCAGGGAGGATTACGAGCAGTACTTC	CASREDYEQYF	NA	TRBJ2-7	TRBV6-6	once
TGTGCCAGCTCACCAAGCGGGGGGGCGGCAGATACGCAGTATTTT	CASSPSGGAADTQYF	TRBD2	TRBJ2-3	TRBV18	NA
TGTGCCAGCAGCGGAACAGGGCAGCAGTACTTC	CASSGTGQQYF	NA	TRBJ2-7	TRBV5-5	NA
TGTGCCAGCAGTGAAGGTTCTAGTACCTACAATGAGCAGTTCTTC	CASSEGSSTYNEQFF	NA	TRBJ2-1	TRBV6-4	NA
TGTGCCAGTAGCCTCCTTCCGGGACAGGGGGCTAATGAGCAGTTCTTC	CASSLLPGQGANEQFF	TRBD1	TRBJ2-1	TRBV19	NA
TGTGCCAGCAGGGTGGGTAGCGGGGGACCCTCCGCCTACAATGAGCAGTTCTTC	CASRVGSGGPSAYNEQFF	TRBD2	TRBJ2-1	TRBV27	NA
TGTGCCTGCCCAGGGTCCCCGTTCGGCACAGATACGCAGTATTTT	CACPGSPFGTDTQYF	NA	TRBJ2-3	TRBV30	NA
TGTGCCAGCAGTTCTCTTGACGGTCAGGGGGCCTACGAGCAGTACTTC	CASSSLDGQGAYEQYF	TRBD1	TRBJ2-7	TRBV6-5	NA
TGTGCCAGCTCACCTGGGACAGCCCCTACCTACGAGCAGTACTTC	CASSPGTAPTYEQYF	TRBD1	TRBJ2-7	TRBV18	NA
TGCGCCAGCAGCCCTCTACCTAGCGGGGGCGCGAACACCGGGGAGCTGTTTTTT	CASSPLPSGGANTGELFF	TRBD2	TRBJ2-2	TRBV5-1	NA
TGTGCCAGCAGCGCCCCGGGACAGGGATACTATGGCTACACCTTC	CASSAPGQGYYGYTF	TRBD1	TRBJ1-2	TRBV9	NA
TGCGCCAGCAGCCAAGCTAGCGGGGGGTGGAATGAGCAGTTCTTC	CASSQASGGWNEQFF	TRBD2	TRBJ2-1	TRBV4-1	NA
TGTGCCAGCAGTTACTCTCCAAGAGGGTACACTGAAGCTTTCTTT	CASSYSPRGYTEAFF	NA	TRBJ1-1	TRBV6-6	NA
TGTGCCTGGAGTAGGGGACAGGCTAATGAAAAACTGTTTTTT	CAWSRGQANEKLFF	TRBD1	TRBJ1-4	TRBV30	NA